This TCR beta chain was sequenced for a study of vaccination effects on CD4 cells after COVID-19. Prior to sequencing, the ViraFEST assay stimulated PBMC with viral peptide pools, which expanded the antigen-specific CD4+ T cells. Subsequent to roughly 9 days of culture, CD4+ T cells were isolated. Vaccine recipients, nucleocapsid antibody negative, had no prior SARS-CoV-2 infection. Each culture had half its medium swapped for IL-2 medium on days 3 and 7. On this clone: What it recognizes is unknown.

The CDR3 sequence is 13 residues long. Germline CDR1 is MNHEY and CDR2 is SVGAGI. V dropped 4 bases and J dropped 4 bases, with 8 bases sitting between them. Some clones are missing from TCRdb's copy, which holds only in-frame ones; the method was immunoSEQ multiplex PCR. The sample has roughly 50,000 clones, approximately 79% seen once. The chain carries TRBV6-5 and TRBJ1-5, with D maybe TRBD1 (5 bases). The source is a human donor who received a COVID-19 vaccine. The specimen was CD4+ T cells from PBMCs cultured with HCoV-OC43 spike peptides, collected before COVID-19 vaccination. Subset: HCoV-OC43 spike overlapping peptide pool stimulation. CDR3: CASSLTANQPQHF. The CDR3 bases are TGTGCCAGCAGTTTGACAGCTAATCAGCCCCAGCATTTT.